This TCR beta chain emerged from a study of brain T cells in children with intractable seizures. Here immunoSEQ multiplex PCR was the method, and the copy in TCRdb shows in-frame clones only, minus some. This table holds 62,000 or so clones, around 95% found once. V was shortened by 0 bases and J by 0 bases, with 8 bases between the two germline ends. Per germline, CDR1 MNHEY and CDR2 SMNVEV (reference sequence). CDR3 length: 15 residues. Only cases whose brain tissue showed the highest T cell transcript signatures were sequenced. At least one anti-epileptic drug was given before surgery. The clonotype originates from a boy under two years old with focal cortical dysplasia and intractable seizures. This specimen was peripheral blood, taken at surgery. The chain joins TRBV27 to TRBJ2-5; D is possibly TRBD1 (6 bases). The CDR3 is CASSLSWGHQETQYF. Here the CDR3 DNA reads TGTGCCAGCAGTTTATCTTGGGGGCACCAAGAGACCCAGTACTTC.